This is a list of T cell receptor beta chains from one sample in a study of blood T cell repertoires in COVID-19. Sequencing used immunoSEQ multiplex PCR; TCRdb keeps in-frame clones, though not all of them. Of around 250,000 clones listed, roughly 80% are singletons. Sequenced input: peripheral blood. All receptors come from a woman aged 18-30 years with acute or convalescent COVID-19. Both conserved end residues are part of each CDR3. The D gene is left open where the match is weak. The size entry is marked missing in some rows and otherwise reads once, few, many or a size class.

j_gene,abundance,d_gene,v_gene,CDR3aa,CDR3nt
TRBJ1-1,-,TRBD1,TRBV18,CASSRDRVNTEAFF,TGTGCCAGCTCACGGGACAGGGTGAACACTGAAGCTTTCTTT
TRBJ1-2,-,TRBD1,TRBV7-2,CASSYRDRGGYTF,TGTGCCAGCAGCTACCGGGACAGAGGTGGCTACACCTTC
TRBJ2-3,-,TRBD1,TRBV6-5,CASRLQGSSTDTQYF,TGTGCCAGCAGACTACAGGGGTCTAGCACAGATACGCAGTATTTT
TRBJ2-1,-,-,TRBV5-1,CASSPGGLGNEQFF,TGCGCCAGCAGCCCCGGGGGACTGGGCAATGAGCAGTTCTTC
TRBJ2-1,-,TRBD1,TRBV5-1,CASSSRTGYNEQFF,TGCGCCAGCAGCTCCCGGACAGGGTACAATGAGCAGTTCTTC
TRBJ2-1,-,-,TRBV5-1,CASSLGAEQFF,TGCGCCAGCAGCTTGGGAGCTGAGCAGTTCTTC
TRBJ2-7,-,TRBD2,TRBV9,CASSPDGTSGHEQYF,TGTGCCAGCAGCCCGGACGGGACTAGCGGGCACGAGCAGTACTTC
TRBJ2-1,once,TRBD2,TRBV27,CASSSLAGGPDEQFF,TGTGCCAGCAGTTCCCTAGCGGGAGGGCCGGATGAGCAGTTCTTC
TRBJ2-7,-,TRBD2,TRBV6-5,CASSSSGGEYEQYF,TGTGCCAGCAGTTCTAGCGGGGGAGAGTACGAGCAGTACTTC
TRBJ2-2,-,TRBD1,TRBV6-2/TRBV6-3,CASSYGTGMAGELFF,TGTGCCAGCAGTTACGGGACAGGGATGGCCGGGGAGCTGTTTTTT
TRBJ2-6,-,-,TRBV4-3,CASSQDPGAGANVLTF,TGCGCCAGCAGCCAAGATCCAGGGGCTGGGGCCAACGTCCTGACTTTC
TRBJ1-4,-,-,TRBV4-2,CASSQLGDRDEKLFF,TGTGCCAGCAGCCAGTTAGGCGACCGGGATGAAAAACTGTTTTTT
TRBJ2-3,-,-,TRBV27,CASSEILTDTQYF,TGTGCCAGCAGCGAAATACTGACAGATACGCAGTATTTT
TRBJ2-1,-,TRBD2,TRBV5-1,CASSFSLAGDNEQFF,TGCGCCAGCAGCTTCTCTCTAGCGGGAGACAATGAGCAGTTCTTC
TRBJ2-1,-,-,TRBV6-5,CASSYSADYNEQFF,TGTGCCAGCAGTTATTCAGCGGACTACAATGAGCAGTTCTTC
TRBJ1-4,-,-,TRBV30,CAWSGTGTGGEKLFF,TGTGCCTGGAGTGGAACCGGGACGGGAGGTGAAAAACTGTTTTTT
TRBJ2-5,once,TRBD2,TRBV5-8,CASSLGGASGNQETQYF,TGTGCCAGCAGCTTGGGAGGGGCTAGCGGGAACCAAGAGACCCAGTACTTC
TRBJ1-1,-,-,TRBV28,CASSSIDIAEAFF,TGTGCCAGCAGTTCTATCGACATAGCTGAAGCTTTCTTT
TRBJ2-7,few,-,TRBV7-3,CASSRLDGNEQYF,TGTGCCAGCAGCCGACTCGACGGAAACGAGCAGTACTTC
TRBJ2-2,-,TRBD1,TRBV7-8,CASSLQGAIAGELFF,TGTGCCAGCAGCTTACAGGGGGCCATCGCCGGGGAGCTGTTTTTT
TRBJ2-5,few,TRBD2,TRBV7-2,CASSLPSGWRGRQETQYF,TGTGCCAGCAGCTTGCCCTCTGGGTGGCGGGGGAGACAAGAGACCCAGTACTTC
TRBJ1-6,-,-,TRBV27,CASSQLNSPLHF,TGTGCCAGCAGTCAACTCAATTCACCCCTCCACTTT
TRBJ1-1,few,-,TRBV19,CASRKIEVNTEAFF,TGTGCCAGTAGGAAGATAGAGGTGAACACTGAAGCTTTCTTT
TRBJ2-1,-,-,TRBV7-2,CASSRYRDFPQFF,TGTGCCAGCAGCCGCTATCGGGACTTCCCGCAGTTCTTC
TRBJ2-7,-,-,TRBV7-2,CASSPRFAEQYF,TGTGCCAGCAGCCCCAGGTTTGCCGAGCAGTACTTC
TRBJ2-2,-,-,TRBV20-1,CSASWRRELFF,TGCAGTGCTAGTTGGAGGAGGGAGCTGTTTTTT
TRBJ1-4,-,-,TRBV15,CATKDTGSGFGDEKLFF,TGTGCCACCAAAGATACAGGGTCTGGATTCGGGGATGAAAAACTGTTTTTT
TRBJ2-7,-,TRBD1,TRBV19,CASNKKGGTGRGMVTHEQYF,TGTGCCAGTAACAAAAAAGGGGGGACAGGGCGTGGTATGGTCACCCACGAGCAGTACTTC
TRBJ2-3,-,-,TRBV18,CASSPLSDTQYF,TGTGCCAGCTCCCCCCTTTCGGATACGCAGTATTTT
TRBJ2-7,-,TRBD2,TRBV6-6,CASSPLISSGRATYEQYF,TGTGCCAGCAGTCCTTTAATCTCTAGCGGGAGGGCAACCTACGAGCAGTACTTC
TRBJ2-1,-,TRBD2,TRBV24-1,CATSPGLAGAEQFF,TGTGCCACCAGCCCGGGACTAGCGGGAGCTGAGCAGTTCTTC
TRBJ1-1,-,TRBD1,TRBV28,CASTLATGVMNTEAFF,TGTGCCAGCACCTTAGCGACAGGGGTGATGAACACTGAAGCTTTCTTT
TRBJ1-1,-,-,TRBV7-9,CASSFWQNTEAFF,TGTGCCAGCAGCTTTTGGCAGAACACTGAAGCTTTCTTT
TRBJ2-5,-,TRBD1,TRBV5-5,CASSLGQGQGPSETQYF,TGTGCCAGCAGTCTTGGACAGGGACAGGGACCCTCGGAGACCCAGTACTTC
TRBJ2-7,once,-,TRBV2,CASSEGHSVSYEQYF,TGTGCCAGCAGTGAGGGGCATTCGGTTTCCTACGAGCAGTACTTC
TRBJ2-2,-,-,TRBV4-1,CASSLQGGREVWGTGELFF,TGCGCCAGCAGCCTCCAGGGGGGCAGGGAAGTTTGGGGCACCGGGGAGCTGTTTTTT
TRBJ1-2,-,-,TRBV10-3,CAISEPDRIGWGYTF,TGTGCCATCAGTGAGCCCGACAGGATAGGATGGGGCTACACCTTC
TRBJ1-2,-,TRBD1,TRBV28,CASSSWTGSRDYGYTF,TGTGCCAGCAGTTCTTGGACAGGGAGTCGGGACTATGGCTACACCTTC
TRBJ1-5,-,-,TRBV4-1,CASSQEGVQPQHF,TGCGCCAGCAGCCAAGAAGGGGTTCAGCCCCAGCATTTT
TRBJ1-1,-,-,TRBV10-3,CAISDLGQIPEAFF,TGTGCCATCAGTGACTTAGGACAGATACCTGAAGCTTTCTTT
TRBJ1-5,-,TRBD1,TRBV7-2,CASTPTGNSNQPQHF,TGTGCCAGCACCCCGACAGGGAATAGCAATCAGCCCCAGCATTTT
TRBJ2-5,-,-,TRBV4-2,CASSQVLPETQYF,TGTGCCAGCAGCCAAGTTCTACCTGAGACCCAGTACTTC
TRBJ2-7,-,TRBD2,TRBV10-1,CASSESSGGRGYEQYF,TGCGCCAGCAGTGAGTCGTCTGGCGGGAGGGGATACGAGCAGTACTTC
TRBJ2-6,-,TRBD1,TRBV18,CASSPQLQGGGNVLTF,TGTGCCAGCTCACCCCAATTACAGGGGGGTGGTAACGTCCTGACTTTC
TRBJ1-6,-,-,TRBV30,CAWSVIRGNSPLHF,TGTGCCTGGAGTGTAATCCGGGGGAATTCACCCCTCCACTTT
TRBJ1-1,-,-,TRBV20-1,CSARAGVEAFF,TGCAGTGCTAGAGCGGGGGTTGAAGCTTTCTTT
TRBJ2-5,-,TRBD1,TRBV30,CAWSARQGNEETQYF,TGTGCCTGGAGTGCCAGACAGGGAAATGAAGAGACCCAGTACTTC